The present T cell receptor (beta chain) was sequenced within a study of radiation and T cells in renal cell carcinoma. This CDR3 spans 15 amino acids. Assay: immunoSEQ multiplex PCR; the TCRdb copy retains only in-frame clones and omits some. Among some 80,000 clones listed, roughly 83% were seen once. Study results and caveats: From baseline, blood top tumor clonotypes peaked at 2 weeks post-radiation. No pretreatment tumor biopsies were available for baseline clonotypes.

Regarding this clone: Its antigen is not known.

The time point: blood 4 weeks post-SBRT, at nephrectomy. Treatment denoted: 15 Gy SBRT to primary tumor, nephrectomy 4 weeks later. Nephrectomy followed 15 Gy stereotactic body radiation by 4 weeks. This chain joins TRBV21-1 and TRBJ1-3. TRBV21-1 is a documented pseudogene. The TCR sequence derives from a woman aged 60-70 years with renal cell carcinoma. The specimen comprised blood, sampled from a patient whose treatment included radiotherapy and nephrectomy. CDR3 sequence reads: CASSDRAATGNTIYF. The CDR3, as DNA: TGTGCCAGCAGCGACCGGGCCGCTACTGGAAACACCATATATTTT.